This T cell receptor (beta chain) was found in a study of blood T cell repertoires in COVID-19. Per the authors' pipeline: Amplifying reference gene primers gave estimates of nucleated cell counts. Libraries were prepared by immunoSEQ multiplex PCR; TCRdb keeps only in-frame clonotypes and omits some of them. V, J and clone size derive from that table, while D and trimming were established from the DNA sequence. The sample shows roughly 150,000 clones, roughly 84% of them seen only once. This CDR3 is 18 amino acids long. Unmatched junction bases numbered 9, after V lost 3 bases and J lost 5 bases. The V gene's germline CDR1 is SGDLS and CDR2 YYNGEE. Cohorts were assigned according to the clinical history that participants reported.

This rearrangement joins TRBV9 to TRBJ2-3, with 16 bases aligning to TRBD2. The source of this sequence is a man aged 55 to 69 who had recovered from COVID-19. The sequencing sample was made of PBMCs or T cells enriched from blood (not recorded which). Here the CDR3 reads CASSATPGLAGGLDTQYF. The CDR3 DNA sequence: TGTGCCAGCAGCGCGACCCCGGGACTAGCGGGGGGGTTAGATACGCAGTATTTT.